These 27 T cell receptor beta chains share one sample of origin, sequenced in a study of molecular identifiers for immune sequencing clone quantification. TCRdb recomputed calls from the PCR reads with MiXCR, one row per CDR3 protein. In the table there are about 320,000 distinct CDR3 sequences, over 20% of which are singletons. Input material: naive CD8+ T cells from blood, with Jurkat cell RNA spiked in. Subset here: FACS-sorted CD8+CD4-CCR7+CD45RA+ naive T cells. These receptors were collected from a human donor in good health. Some libraries in this study had Jurkat cell RNA spiked in.

This clonotype was counted many times. This chain connects TRBV28 to TRBJ2-2; 7 bases fit TRBD1. After removal of 8 bases from V and 1 base from J, the junction contained 4 bases not matched to a gene. The CDR3 has 14 residues. Germline V CDR1 and CDR2: MDHEN, SYDVKM. The DNA for the CDR3 is TGTGCCAGCGGGGGACAGATGAACACCGGGGAGCTGTTTTTT. It yields the protein CASGGQMNTGELFF. Full variable domain (rest looked up from reference TRBV28 and TRBJ2-2): DVKVTQSSRYLVKRTGEKVFLECVQDMDHENMFWYRQDPGLGLRLIYFSYDVKMKEKGDIPEGYSVSREKKERFSLILESASTNQTSMYLCASGGQMNTGELFFGEGSRLTVL.

This clonotype was seen many times. The rearrangement uses TRBV30 and TRBJ2-2; no clear D. The CDR3 is made up of 12 amino acids. The V gene's germline CDR1 is GTSNPN and CDR2 SVGIG (reference sequence). V lost 5 bases and J 7 bases, leaving 11 bases between the germline ends. Here the CDR3 reads CAWVPPRGELFF. The CDR3 DNA reads as TGTGCCTGGGTCCCACCGCGCGGGGAGCTGTTTTTT.

This clonotype was counted at least ten times. The rearrangement links TRBV9 to TRBJ1-1; 8 bases agree with TRBD1. The CDR3 covers 16 residues. The germline V gene has CDR1 SGDLS and CDR2 YYNGEE. J lost 7 bases, V lost 0 bases, and 11 bases had no gene match. The CDR3 spells CASSVEDRAGDNEAFF. CDR3 sequence (DNA): TGTGCCAGCAGCGTAGAGGACAGGGCAGGAGATAATGAAGCTTTCTTT.

The chain links TRBV6-2 or TRBV6-3 to TRBJ2-3; possibly TRBD1 for D (6 bases). In germline, CDR1 is MNHEY, CDR2 SVGEGT. Trimming left V 7 bases short and J 3 bases short, with 11 bases between. The CDR3 runs 13 residues. The CDR3 DNA sequence: TGTGCCAGCAACCTGGGGGCAACAGATACGCAGTATTTT. This codes for CASNLGATDTQYF.

The sample holds many counts of this clonotype. The genes are TRBV4-3 and TRBJ1-4; a weak D match, TRBD1 (6 bases). There are 17 residues in the CDR3. V was shortened by 2 bases and J by 5 bases, with 18 bases between the two germline ends. Germline V CDR1 and CDR2: LGHNA, YSLEER. DNA of the CDR3: TGCGCCAGCAGCCAACACAGGGAGTTAGGGGTCAATGAAAAACTGTTTTTT. It yields the protein CASSQHRELGVNEKLFF.

Comment on this clonotype: The junction departs from the called germline gene at one end, perhaps through a read error. The chain has TRBV6-4 and TRBJ2-3, with 7 bases lining up with TRBD1. The CDR3 is 17 amino acids. The germline CDR1 and CDR2 sequences are MRHNA and SNTAGT. In DNA form, the CDR3 reads TGTGCCAGCAGTGACCAGTACACAGGGGATGGCACAGATACGCGGTATTTT. Its protein is CASSDQYTGDGTDTRYF.

There are many counts of this clonotype. V and J are TRBV27 and TRBJ1-1; D is unclear. V lost 3 bases, J lost 1 base, and 9 bases lay in between. The CDR3 sequence is 14 residues long. Germline lookup yields CDR1 MNHEY and CDR2 SMNVEV (reference sequence). CDR3 protein: CASSLLSSNTEAFF. The CDR3 DNA follows: TGTGCCAGCAGTTTGTTAAGCTCGAACACTGAAGCTTTCTTT.

This chain links TRBV4-1 with TRBJ2-1; 8 bases align to TRBD2. J gave up 1 base and V 4 bases, and 21 bases lay outside the gene matches. The CDR3 sequence is 21 residues long. Germline lookup yields CDR1 MGHRA and CDR2 YSYEKL. CDR3 sequence reads: CASSPPGGGISFSGSYNEQFF. CDR3 nucleotide sequence: TGCGCCAGCAGCCCGCCTGGCGGGGGGATCTCTTTCAGTGGTTCCTACAATGAGCAGTTCTTC.

The chain couples TRBV27 to TRBJ1-1; D perhaps matches TRBD1 (6 bases). With 3 bases removed from V and 5 bases from J, the gap between germline ends came to 13 bases. The CDR3 has 14 residues. The V gene's germline CDR1 is MNHEY and CDR2 SMNVEV (reference sequence). CDR3 nucleotides: TGTGCCAGCAGTTTCGGGACACCTATGACTGAAGCTTTCTTT. It encodes CASSFGTPMTEAFF.

J is TRBJ2-3 and V is TRBV28; 12 bases are a match to TRBD2. Looked up from germline, CDR1 is MDHEN and CDR2 is SYDVKM. CDR3 length: 16 amino acids. V gave up 4 bases and J gave up 2 bases; unmatched junction bases: 4. In nucleotides, the CDR3 is TGTGCCAGCAGTTCCCGGACTAGCGGGGCCACAGATACGCAGTATTTT. Protein product: CASSSRTSGATDTQYF.

This chain's CDR3 is CSARDWGGGSDTQYF. CDR3 nucleotide sequence: TGCAGTGCTAGAGATTGGGGGGGGGGGTCAGATACGCAGTATTTT. The V and J genes are TRBV20-1 and TRBJ2-3; 7 bases agree with TRBD2. The CDR3 consists of 15 residues. The V gene's germline CDR1 is DFQATT and CDR2 SNEGSKA (reference sequence). J was trimmed by 4 bases and V by 0 bases; bases with no gene match: 7.

As concerns this clonotype: A much larger clone lies one base from this, so it may be a read error. Given the absence of the conserved phenylalanine or tryptophan at the CDR3 end, a read error is likely. V is TRBV27 and J is TRBJ1-4, with 7 positions matching TRBD1. Germline assignment: CDR1 MNHEY and CDR2 SMNVEV (reference sequence). CDR3 length: 15 residues. J lost 8 bases, V lost 5 bases, and 11 bases had no gene match. The CDR3 DNA is TGTGCCAGCAGTACACAGGGGACCTGGGGCGAAAAACTGTTTCTT. Its translation is CASSTQGTWGEKLFL.

This clonotype has at least ten counts. V and J are TRBV7-2 and TRBJ2-3, with D uncertain. CDR3 length equals 16 residues. Germline V gene data show CDR1 as SGHTA and CDR2 as FQGNSA. The V gene lost 4 bases and the J gene lost 2 bases, with 16 bases spanning the gap. The CDR3 here is CASSSPAQAFTDTQYF. The CDR3 coding sequence is TGTGCCAGCAGCTCACCCGCCCAGGCCTTCACAGATACGCAGTATTTT. The full variable domain, completed using reference TRBV7-2 and TRBJ2-3, is GAGVSQSPSNKVTEKGKDVELRCDPISGHTALYWYRQSLGQGLEFLIYFQGNSAPDKSGLPSDRFSAERTGGSVSTLTIQRTQQEDSAVYLCASSSPAQAFTDTQYFGPGTRLTVL.

This clonotype was seen a handful of times. It may be a read error: a sequence one base away is much more abundant. The chain recombines TRBV4-3 with TRBJ2-7; D gene uncertain. The CDR3 sequence is 14 residues long. V was clipped by 1 base and J by 3 bases, with 10 bases between them. Looked up from germline, CDR1 is LGHNA and CDR2 is YSLEER. The CDR3 region has the DNA TGCGCCAGCAGCCAAGGGGCGGATTTCTACGAGCAGTACTTC. Its protein is CASSQGADFYEQYF.

The table lists this clonotype with a count of one. One base away lies a much larger clone, so this may be a sequencing read error. The rearrangement joins TRBV7-8 to TRBJ2-7, with 8 nucleotides matching TRBD1. The CDR3 runs to 16 residues. The germline CDR1 and CDR2 sequences are SGHVS and FQNEAQ. Trimming took 1 base from V and 3 from J; bases not matched to a gene: 8. The CDR3 here is CASSLGSGQEFYEQYF. The DNA of the CDR3 is TGTGCCAGCAGCTTAGGGTCGGGACAGGAGTTCTACGAGCAGTACTTC.

This clonotype was seen ten or more times. This sequence joins TRBV28 and TRBJ2-7; 7 bases fit TRBD1. Looked up from germline, CDR1 is MDHEN and CDR2 is SYDVKM. CDR3 size: 12 residues. The trim removed 6 bases at V and 4 bases at J, leaving 3 bases unmatched. The CDR3 nucleotides read TGTGCCAGCAGCGAGGGACAGTACGAGCAGTACTTC. Amino acid sequence: CASSEGQYEQYF.

V gene TRBV19 combines with J gene TRBJ1-1; 8 bases map to TRBD1. Germline CDR1 and CDR2: LNHDA and SQIVND (reference sequence). J gave up 1 base and V 6 bases, and 7 bases lay outside the gene matches. The CDR3 contains 15 residues. Here the CDR3 DNA reads TGTGCCAGTAGCCATGGGGACAGGTCGAACACTGAAGCTTTCTTT. Translating it yields CASSHGDRSNTEAFF.

This clonotype has ten or more counts. The J gene is TRBJ2-1, the V gene TRBV4-3; the D gene is possibly TRBD1 (6 bases). This CDR3 is built from 15 residues. CDR1 is LGHNA and CDR2 is YSLEER in the germline V gene. V was trimmed by 4 bases and J by 2 bases, leaving 12 bases between them. The chain's CDR3 is CASSLDRLTYNEQFF. As DNA, the CDR3 is TGCGCCAGCAGCCTGGACAGACTGACCTACAATGAGCAGTTCTTC.

This clonotype was recorded at least ten times. This chain uses TRBV6-5 with TRBJ2-2; 13 nucleotides match TRBD2. CDR3 length: 17 residues. Germline V gene data show CDR1 as MNHEY and CDR2 as SVGAGI. After removal of 2 bases from V and 0 bases from J, the junction contained 0 bases not matched to a gene. This chain's CDR3 is CASSYGTSGANTGELFF. The DNA of the CDR3 is TGTGCCAGCAGTTACGGGACTAGCGGGGCGAACACCGGGGAGCTGTTTTTT.

This clonotype was observed a single time. It may be a read error: a sequence one base away is much more abundant. Lacking the conserved final phenylalanine or tryptophan, this CDR3 likely reflects a read error. The chain carries TRBV7-9 and TRBJ2-7; D is uncertain. Trimming stripped 5 bases from V and 9 bases from J, with 8 bases between. The germline gives CDR1 SEHNR, CDR2 FQNEAQ (reference sequence). The CDR3 runs to 10 residues. CDR3 nucleotides: TGTGCCAGCAGCCCCCTAGGGCAGTACTGC. It translates to CASSPLGQYC.

This clonotype was found many times. J is TRBJ1-3 and V is TRBV28, with a possible D match to TRBD1 (6 bases). With 3 bases removed from V and 0 bases from J, the gap between germline ends came to 9 bases. The CDR3 length is 15 residues. From germline, CDR1 is MDHEN and CDR2 SYDVKM. CDR3 residues: CASSLDRNSGNTIYF. The CDR3 bases are TGTGCCAGCAGTTTGGACAGAAACTCTGGAAACACCATATATTTT.

There are many counts of this clonotype. This chain joins TRBV13 and TRBJ2-1; TRBD2 matches at 8 bases. The V segment lost 4 bases and the J segment 3 bases; nucleotides outside the gene matches: 8. The CDR3 runs to 16 residues. Looked up from germline, CDR1 is PRHDT and CDR2 is FYEKMQ (reference sequence). For the CDR3, the DNA is TGTGCCAGCAGCTCATTAGCGGGAACCCTCTACAATGAGCAGTTCTTC. This gives the protein CASSSLAGTLYNEQFF.

There are many counts of this clonotype. CDR3 nucleotides: TGTGCCTGGAGTCTCGGGACAGGGGACTACGAGCAGTACTTC. Amino acids: CAWSLGTGDYEQYF. V gene TRBV30 combines with J gene TRBJ2-7; 10 bases are shared with TRBD1. CDR1 is GTSNPN, CDR2 SVGIG, per germline (reference sequence). The CDR3 covers 14 residues. The junction had 4 bases not matched to a gene; V was cut back by 2 bases and J by 3 bases.

As to this clonotype: A clone one base away is much larger, so this may be a read error. V is TRBV19 and J is TRBJ2-1; 15 bases are a match to TRBD2. Germline CDR1 and CDR2: LNHDA and SQIVND (reference sequence). This CDR3 has 16 residues. CDR3 coding DNA: TGTGCCGGTAGTTGGACTAGCGGGAGGGCTGCATCTGAGCAGTTCTTC. Residues: CAGSWTSGRAASEQFF.

This clonotype was seen only a few times. V and J are TRBV11-2 and TRBJ2-7; maybe TRBD2 (6 bases). Per germline, CDR1 SGHAT and CDR2 FQNNGV. CDR3 length equals 14 residues. Trimming shortened V by 2 bases and J by 3 bases, and 11 bases separated the two germline ends. DNA for the CDR3: TGTGCCAGCAGCTTAACGGGGGAGTACTACGAGCAGTACTTC. Translation: CASSLTGEYYEQYF.

Of note for this clonotype: This may arise from a read error, as a much more abundant clone is one base away. The chain is built from TRBV19 and TRBJ1-1; D remains unclear. Germline CDR1 reads LNHDA; CDR2 reads SQIVND (reference sequence). The germline V and J ends were trimmed by 2 bases and 3 bases, with 16 bases remaining between them. There are 16 residues in the CDR3. In DNA, the CDR3 is TGTGCCAGTAGTATATACTACGTCGGGTTGGACACTGAAGCTTTCTTT. Protein sequence: CASSIYYVGLDTEAFF.

This chain joins TRBV12-3 or TRBV12-4 and TRBJ1-5; D gene unclear. The CDR3 is made up of 14 amino acids. V was pared by 5 bases and J by 6 bases, with 14 bases between. CDR3 sequence (DNA): TGTGCCAGCAGTCGTAATCAGTTAGTTCAGCCCCAGCATTTT. It translates to CASSRNQLVQPQHF.